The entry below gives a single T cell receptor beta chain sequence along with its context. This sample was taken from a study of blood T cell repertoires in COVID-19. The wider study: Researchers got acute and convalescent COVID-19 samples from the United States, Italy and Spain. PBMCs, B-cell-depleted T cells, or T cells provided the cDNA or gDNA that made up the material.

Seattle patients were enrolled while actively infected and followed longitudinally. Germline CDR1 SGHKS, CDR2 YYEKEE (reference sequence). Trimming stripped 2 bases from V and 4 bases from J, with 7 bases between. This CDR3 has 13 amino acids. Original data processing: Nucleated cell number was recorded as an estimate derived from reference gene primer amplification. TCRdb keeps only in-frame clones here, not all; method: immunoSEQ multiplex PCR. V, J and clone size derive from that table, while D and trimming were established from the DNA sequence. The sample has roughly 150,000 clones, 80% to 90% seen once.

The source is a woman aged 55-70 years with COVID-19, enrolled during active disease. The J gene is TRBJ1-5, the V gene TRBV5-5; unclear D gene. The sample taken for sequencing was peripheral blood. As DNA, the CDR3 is TGTGCCAGCAGCTTACAGACAAATCAGCCCCAGCATTTT. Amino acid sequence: CASSLQTNQPQHF.